Described below is a single T cell receptor beta chain sequence and its context. Its target is not known. The record originates from a study of lymphopenia after photon versus proton radiotherapy. Trimming removed 4 bases from V and 3 bases from J, with 14 bases in between. Germline CDR1 is SGHNT and CDR2 is YYREEE (reference sequence). This CDR3 is 14 amino acids long. Findings of the study overall: After the lymphocyte nadir, photon-treated repertoires showed oligoclonal expansion, especially of CD8+ Temra cells. Under photons, naive T cells and diversity fell while effector/memory populations rose. In patients who died, overall survival fell as post-nadir TCR diversity dropped more. Better survival with proton therapy was suggested as possible, not demonstrated.

Sequenced by immunoSEQ multiplex PCR; TCRdb stores in-frame clones only, minus some. The table has roughly 22,000 clones, roughly 85% seen once. The chain joins TRBV5-4 to TRBJ2-7, with D possibly matching TRBD1 (6 bases). This clonotype was obtained from a woman aged 70 to 79 with pancreatic cancer. Here the sequenced sample was peripheral blood, taken from a patient treated with proton-based radiotherapy. The CDR3 DNA reads as TGTGCCAGCAGCCTTATACAGGGAGACTACGAGCAGTACTTC. It translates to CASSLIQGDYEQYF. The full variable domain, rest sourced from reference TRBV5-4 and TRBJ2-7, is ETGVTQSPTHLIKTRGQQVTLRCSSQSGHNTVSWYQQALGQGPQFIFQYYREEENGRGNFPPRFSGLQFPNYSSELNVNALELDDSALYLCASSLIQGDYEQYFGPGTRLTVT.